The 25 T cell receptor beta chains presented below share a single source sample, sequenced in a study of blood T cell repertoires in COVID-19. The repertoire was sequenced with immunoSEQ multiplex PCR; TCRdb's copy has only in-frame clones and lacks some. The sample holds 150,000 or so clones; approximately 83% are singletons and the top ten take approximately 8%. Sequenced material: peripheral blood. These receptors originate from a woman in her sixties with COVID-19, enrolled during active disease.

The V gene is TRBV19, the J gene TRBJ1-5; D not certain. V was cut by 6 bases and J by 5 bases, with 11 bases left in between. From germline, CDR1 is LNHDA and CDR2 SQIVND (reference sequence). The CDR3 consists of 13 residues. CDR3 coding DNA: TGTGCCAGTAGCTACGATAGAGATCAGCCCCAGCATTTT. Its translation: CASSYDRDQPQHF.

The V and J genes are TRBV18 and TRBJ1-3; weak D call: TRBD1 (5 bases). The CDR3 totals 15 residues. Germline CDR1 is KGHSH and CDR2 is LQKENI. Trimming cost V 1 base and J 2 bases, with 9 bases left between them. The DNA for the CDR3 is TGTGCCAGCTCACCACGTAGACAGACTGGAAACACCATATATTTT. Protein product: CASSPRRQTGNTIYF.

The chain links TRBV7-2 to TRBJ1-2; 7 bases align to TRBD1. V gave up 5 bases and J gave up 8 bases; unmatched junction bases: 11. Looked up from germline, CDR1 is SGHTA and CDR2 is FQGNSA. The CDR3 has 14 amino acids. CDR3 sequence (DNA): TGTGCCAGCAGCACCCCGACAGGGCCCGAAGGCTACACCTTC. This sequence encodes CASSTPTGPEGYTF.

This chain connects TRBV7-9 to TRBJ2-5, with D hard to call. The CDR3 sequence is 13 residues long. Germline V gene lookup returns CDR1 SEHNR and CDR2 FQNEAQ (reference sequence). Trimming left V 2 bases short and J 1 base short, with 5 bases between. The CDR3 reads CASSLIGQETQYF. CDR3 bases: TGTGCCAGCAGCTTAATCGGCCAAGAGACCCAGTACTTC.

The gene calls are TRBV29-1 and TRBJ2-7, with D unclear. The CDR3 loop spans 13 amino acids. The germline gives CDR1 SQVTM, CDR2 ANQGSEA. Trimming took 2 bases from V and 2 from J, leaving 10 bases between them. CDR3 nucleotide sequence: TGCAGCGTTGAATCACCGGGTGCCTACGAGCAGTACTTC. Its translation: CSVESPGAYEQYF.

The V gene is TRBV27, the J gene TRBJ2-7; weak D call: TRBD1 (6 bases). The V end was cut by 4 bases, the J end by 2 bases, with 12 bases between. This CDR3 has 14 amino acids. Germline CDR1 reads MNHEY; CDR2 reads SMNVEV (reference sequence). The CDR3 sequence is CASSSRDTTYEQYF. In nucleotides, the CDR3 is TGTGCCAGCAGTTCCCGGGACACTACCTACGAGCAGTACTTC.

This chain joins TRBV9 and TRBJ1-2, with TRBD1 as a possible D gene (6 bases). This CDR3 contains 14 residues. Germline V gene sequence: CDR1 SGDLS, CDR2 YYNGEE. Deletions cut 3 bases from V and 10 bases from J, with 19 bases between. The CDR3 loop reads CASSANRRGRDYTF. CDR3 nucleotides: TGTGCCAGCAGCGCCAACCGCAGGGGACGGGACTACACCTTC.

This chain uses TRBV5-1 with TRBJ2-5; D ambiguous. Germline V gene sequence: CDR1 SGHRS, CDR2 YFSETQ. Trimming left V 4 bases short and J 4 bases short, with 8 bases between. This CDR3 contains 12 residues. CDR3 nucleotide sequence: TGCGCCAGCAGCGGGCAGGCAGAGACCCAGTACTTC. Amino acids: CASSGQAETQYF.

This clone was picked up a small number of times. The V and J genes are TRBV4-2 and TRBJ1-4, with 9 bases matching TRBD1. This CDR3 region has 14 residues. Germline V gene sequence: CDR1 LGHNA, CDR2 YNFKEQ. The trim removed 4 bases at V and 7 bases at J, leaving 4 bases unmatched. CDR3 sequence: CASSPRTGVEKLFF. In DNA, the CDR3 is TGTGCCAGCAGCCCACGGACAGGGGTTGAAAAACTGTTTTTT.

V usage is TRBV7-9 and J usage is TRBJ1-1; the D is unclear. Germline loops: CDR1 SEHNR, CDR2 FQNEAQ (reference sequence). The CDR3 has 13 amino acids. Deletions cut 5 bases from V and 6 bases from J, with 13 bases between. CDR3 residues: CASSRPARAEAFF. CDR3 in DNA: TGTGCCAGCAGCAGACCGGCGAGGGCTGAAGCTTTCTTT.

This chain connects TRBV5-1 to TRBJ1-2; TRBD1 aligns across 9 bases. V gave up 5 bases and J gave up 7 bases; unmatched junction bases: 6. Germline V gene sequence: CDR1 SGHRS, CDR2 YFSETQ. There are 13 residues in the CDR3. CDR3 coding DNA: TGCGCCAGCAGAGATACAGGGGGCGGTGGCTACACCTTC. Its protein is CASRDTGGGGYTF. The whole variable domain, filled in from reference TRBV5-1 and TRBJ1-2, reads KAGVTQTPRYLIKTRGQQVTLSCSPISGHRSVSWYQQTPGQGLQFLFEYFSETQRNKGNFPGRFSGRQFSNSRSEMNVSTLELGDSALYLCASRDTGGGGYTFGSGTRLTVV.

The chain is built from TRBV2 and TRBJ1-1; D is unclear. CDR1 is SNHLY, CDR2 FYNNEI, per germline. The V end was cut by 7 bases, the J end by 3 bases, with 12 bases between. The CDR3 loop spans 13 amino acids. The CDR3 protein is CASKIRGDTEAFF. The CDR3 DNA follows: TGTGCCAGCAAGATCCGCGGTGACACTGAAGCTTTCTTT.

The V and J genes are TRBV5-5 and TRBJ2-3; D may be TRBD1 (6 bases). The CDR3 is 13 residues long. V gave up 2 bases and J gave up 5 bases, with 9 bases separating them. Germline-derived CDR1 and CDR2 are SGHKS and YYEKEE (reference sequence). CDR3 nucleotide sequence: TGTGCCAGCAGCTTAGGACAGCTAGATACGCAGTATTTT. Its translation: CASSLGQLDTQYF.

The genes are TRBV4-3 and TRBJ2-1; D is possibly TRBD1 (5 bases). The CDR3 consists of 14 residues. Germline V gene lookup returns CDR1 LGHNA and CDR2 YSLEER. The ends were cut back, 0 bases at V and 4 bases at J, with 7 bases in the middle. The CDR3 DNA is TGCGCCAGCAGCCAAGAGACAGTTTACAATGAGCAGTTCTTC. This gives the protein CASSQETVYNEQFF.

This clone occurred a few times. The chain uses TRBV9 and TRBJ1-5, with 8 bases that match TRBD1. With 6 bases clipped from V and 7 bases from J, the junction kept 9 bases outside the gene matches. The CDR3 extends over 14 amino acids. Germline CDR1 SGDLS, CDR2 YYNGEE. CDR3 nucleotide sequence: TGTGCCAGCAATCAGGGGGCCTCAGGGCAGCCCCAGCATTTT. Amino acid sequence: CASNQGASGQPQHF.

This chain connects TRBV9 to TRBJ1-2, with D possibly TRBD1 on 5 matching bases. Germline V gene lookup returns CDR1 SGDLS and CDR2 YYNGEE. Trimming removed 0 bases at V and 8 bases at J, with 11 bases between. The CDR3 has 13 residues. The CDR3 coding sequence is TGTGCCAGCAGCGTAGCAGGGTTCATCGGCTACACCTTC. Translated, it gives CASSVAGFIGYTF.

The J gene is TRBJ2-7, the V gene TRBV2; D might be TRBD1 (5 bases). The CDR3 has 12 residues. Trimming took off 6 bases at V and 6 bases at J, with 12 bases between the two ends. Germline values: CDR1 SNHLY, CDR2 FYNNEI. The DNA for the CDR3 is TGTGCCAGCAGACTCAGGGTTCTCGAGCAGTACTTC. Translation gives CASRLRVLEQYF.

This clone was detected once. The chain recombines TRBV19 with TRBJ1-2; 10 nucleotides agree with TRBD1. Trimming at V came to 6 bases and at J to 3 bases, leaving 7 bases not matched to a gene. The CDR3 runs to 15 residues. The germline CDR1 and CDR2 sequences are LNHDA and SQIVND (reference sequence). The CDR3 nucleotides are TGTGCCAGTAGCGAAGACAGGGGGCTAGACTATGGCTACACCTTC. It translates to CASSEDRGLDYGYTF.

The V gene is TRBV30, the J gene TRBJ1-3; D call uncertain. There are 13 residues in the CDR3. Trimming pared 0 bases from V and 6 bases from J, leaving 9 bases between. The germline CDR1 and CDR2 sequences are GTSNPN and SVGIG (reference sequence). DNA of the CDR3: TGTGCCTGGAGTGTACTAGCGGAAAACACCATATATTTT. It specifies CAWSVLAENTIYF.

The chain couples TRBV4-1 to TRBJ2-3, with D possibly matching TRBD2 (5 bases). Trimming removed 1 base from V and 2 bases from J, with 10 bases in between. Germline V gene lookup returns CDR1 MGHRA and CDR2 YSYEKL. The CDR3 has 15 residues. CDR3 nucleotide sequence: TGCGCCAGCAGCCAAGGTGAGAGGGACACAGATACGCAGTATTTT. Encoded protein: CASSQGERDTDTQYF.

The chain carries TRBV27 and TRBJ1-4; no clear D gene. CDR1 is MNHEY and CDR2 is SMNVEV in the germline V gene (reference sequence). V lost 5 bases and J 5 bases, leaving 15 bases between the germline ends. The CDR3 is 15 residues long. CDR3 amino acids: CASSPDIFLNEKLFF. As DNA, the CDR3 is TGTGCCAGCAGTCCAGACATCTTTCTCAATGAAAAACTGTTTTTT.

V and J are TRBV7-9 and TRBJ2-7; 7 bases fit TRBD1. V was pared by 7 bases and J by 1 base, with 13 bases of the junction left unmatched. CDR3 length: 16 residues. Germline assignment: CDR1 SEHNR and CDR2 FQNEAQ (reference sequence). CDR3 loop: CASTGVVRQGSYEQYF. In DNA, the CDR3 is TGTGCCAGCACCGGGGTGGTCCGACAGGGATCCTACGAGCAGTACTTC.

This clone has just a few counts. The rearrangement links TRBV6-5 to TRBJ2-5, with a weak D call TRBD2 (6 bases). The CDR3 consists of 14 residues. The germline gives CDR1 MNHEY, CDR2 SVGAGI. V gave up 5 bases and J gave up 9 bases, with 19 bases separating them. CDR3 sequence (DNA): TGTGCCAGCAGTCCGACTAGTCCCGAGGGGTCCCAGTACTTC. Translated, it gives CASSPTSPEGSQYF.

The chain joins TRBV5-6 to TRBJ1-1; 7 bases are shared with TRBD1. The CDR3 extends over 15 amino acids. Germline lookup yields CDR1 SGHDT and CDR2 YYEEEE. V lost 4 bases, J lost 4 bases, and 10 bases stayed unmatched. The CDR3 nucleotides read TGTGCCAGCAGCCTCCTCGGGGCAGGGGGCACTGAAGCTTTCTTT. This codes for CASSLLGAGGTEAFF.

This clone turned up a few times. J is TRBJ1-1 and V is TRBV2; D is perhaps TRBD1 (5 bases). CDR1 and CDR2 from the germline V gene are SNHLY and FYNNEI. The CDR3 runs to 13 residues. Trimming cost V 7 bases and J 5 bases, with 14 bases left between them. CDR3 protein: CASKGVGRTEAFF. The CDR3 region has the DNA TGTGCCAGCAAAGGGGTGGGGAGGACTGAAGCTTTCTTT.